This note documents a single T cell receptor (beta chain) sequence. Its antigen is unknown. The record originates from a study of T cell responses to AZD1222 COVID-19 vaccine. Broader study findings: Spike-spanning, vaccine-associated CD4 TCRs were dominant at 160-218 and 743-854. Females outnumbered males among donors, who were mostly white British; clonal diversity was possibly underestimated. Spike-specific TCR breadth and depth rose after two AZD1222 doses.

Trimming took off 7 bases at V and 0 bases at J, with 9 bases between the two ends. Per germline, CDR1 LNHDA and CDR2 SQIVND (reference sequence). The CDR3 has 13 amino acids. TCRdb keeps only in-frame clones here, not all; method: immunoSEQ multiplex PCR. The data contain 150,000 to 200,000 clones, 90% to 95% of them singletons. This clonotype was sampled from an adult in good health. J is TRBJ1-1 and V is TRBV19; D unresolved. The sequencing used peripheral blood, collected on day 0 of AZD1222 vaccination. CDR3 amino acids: CASTSDLNTEAFF. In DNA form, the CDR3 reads TGTGCCAGTACCTCCGATCTGAACACTGAAGCTTTCTTT.